Shown below are 5 T cell receptor beta chains from a single sample sequenced in a study of shared clonotypes between healthy human individuals. The naive CD8 population came from CD45RO-negative cells selected for CCR7, without terminally differentiated effector memory CD45RA+ cells. TCRdb's copy holds only in-frame clones and misses some; the assay was immunoSEQ multiplex PCR. Here the sample spans about 2 million clones, approximately 94% being singletons. Sequencing input: naive CD8+ T cells sorted from blood. These TCRs come from a man aged 18 to 30 in good health.

The CDR3 region has the DNA TGTGCCAGCAGTTACTCGCAGGGGTTTAGGGAGACCCAGTACTTC. This encodes CASSYSQGFRETQYF. The chain has TRBV6-5 and TRBJ2-5; a possible D gene is TRBD1 (6 bases). Germline V CDR1 and CDR2: MNHEY, SVGAGI. V shed 0 bases and J shed 5 bases, with 13 bases lying between them. This CDR3 spans 15 amino acids.

The chain combines TRBV10-2 with TRBJ1-2; D is unresolved. The CDR3 is 13 residues long. Germline CDR1 reads WSHSY; CDR2 reads SAAADI. V lost 2 bases and J lost 1, with 5 bases in between. CDR3 amino acids: CASSESFNYGYTF. CDR3 nucleotide sequence: TGCGCCAGCAGTGAGAGTTTTAACTATGGCTACACCTTC.

V usage is TRBV18 and J usage is TRBJ2-1; 7 bases agree with TRBD2. Germline V CDR1 and CDR2: KGHSH, LQKENI. V shed 2 bases and J 6 bases; nucleotides not matched to a gene: 4. CDR3 size: 14 residues. CDR3 residues: CASSPSGGFNEQFF. CDR3 nucleotide sequence: TGTGCCAGCTCACCATCCGGGGGGTTCAATGAGCAGTTCTTC.

As to this clone: This CDR3 is also generated by other DNA sequences in the sample. The chain is built from TRBV6-1 and TRBJ2-5; 8 bases are a match to TRBD1. Germline CDR1 and CDR2: MNHNS and SASEGT. This CDR3 has 13 residues. With V trimmed by 6 bases and J by 5 bases, 5 bases remained unmatched. CDR3 DNA sequence: TGTGCCAGCAGGCCCACAGGGGGGGAGACCCAGTACTTC. Encoded protein: CASRPTGGETQYF.

A single count supports this clone. The V call is TRBV4-3, the J call TRBJ1-1; weak D call: TRBD1 (5 bases). The V and J ends lost 0 bases and 11 bases respectively, with 22 bases between them. The CDR3 has 16 residues. The germline CDR1 and CDR2 sequences are LGHNA and YSLEER. This chain's CDR3 is CASSQDEGRAREGAFF. The CDR3 DNA follows: TGCGCCAGCAGCCAAGATGAAGGCAGGGCACGAGAAGGCGCTTTCTTT.